Here is one TCR beta chain with its context. Its antigen is undetermined. V lost 4 bases to trimming and J lost 8 bases, with 17 bases between them. The CDR3 has 14 residues. The sample comes from a study of Graves' ophthalmopathy and Graves' hyperthyroidism. The study amplified TCR beta CDR3 regions using RNA transcripts. HTBI primers primed a first-round RT-PCR, and a second-round multiplex PCR followed. TCRdb itself ran the multiplex PCR reads through MiXCR, one entry per CDR3 protein. The data contain over a million distinct CDR3 sequences, about 35% of them singletons. Whole-study findings and limits: Blood repertoires reportedly contained most expanded thyroid clonotypes above 0.001 frequency.

The specimen was peripheral blood or thyroid tissue (not recorded which). This clonotype was obtained from an adult man with Graves' hyperthyroidism. This sequence joins TRBV12-3 or TRBV12-4 and TRBJ1-2; D not certain. The DNA for the CDR3 is TGTGCCAGCAGTTACCCCTCGACCGCCCGGGGCTACACCTTC. Its protein is CASSYPSTARGYTF.